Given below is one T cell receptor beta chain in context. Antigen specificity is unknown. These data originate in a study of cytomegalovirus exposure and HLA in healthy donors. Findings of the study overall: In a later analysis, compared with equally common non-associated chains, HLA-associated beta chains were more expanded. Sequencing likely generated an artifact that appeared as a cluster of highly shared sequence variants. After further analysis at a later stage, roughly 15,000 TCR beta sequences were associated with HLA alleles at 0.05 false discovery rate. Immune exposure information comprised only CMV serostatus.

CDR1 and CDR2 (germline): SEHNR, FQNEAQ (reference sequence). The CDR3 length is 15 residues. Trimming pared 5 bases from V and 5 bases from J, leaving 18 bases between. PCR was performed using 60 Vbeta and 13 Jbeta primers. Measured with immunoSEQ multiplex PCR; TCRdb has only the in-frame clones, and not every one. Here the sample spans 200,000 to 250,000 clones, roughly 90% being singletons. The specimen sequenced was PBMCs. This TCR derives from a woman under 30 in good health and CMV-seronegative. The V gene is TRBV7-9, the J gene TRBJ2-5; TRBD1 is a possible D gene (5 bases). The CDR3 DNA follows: TGTGCCAGCAGCGCGTCAGGGATTGCATATGAGACCCAGTACTTC. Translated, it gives CASSASGIAYETQYF.